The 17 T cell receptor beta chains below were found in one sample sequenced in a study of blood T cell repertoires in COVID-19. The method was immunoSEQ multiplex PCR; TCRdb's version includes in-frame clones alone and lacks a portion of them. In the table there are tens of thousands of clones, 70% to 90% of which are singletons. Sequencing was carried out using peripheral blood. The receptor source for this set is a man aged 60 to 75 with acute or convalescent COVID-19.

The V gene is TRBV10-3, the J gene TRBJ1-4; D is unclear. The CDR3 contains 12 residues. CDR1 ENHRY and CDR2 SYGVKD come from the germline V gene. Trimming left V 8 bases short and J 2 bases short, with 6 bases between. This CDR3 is CAIHSTNEKLFF. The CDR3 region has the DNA TGTGCCATCCACAGTACTAATGAAAAACTGTTTTTT.

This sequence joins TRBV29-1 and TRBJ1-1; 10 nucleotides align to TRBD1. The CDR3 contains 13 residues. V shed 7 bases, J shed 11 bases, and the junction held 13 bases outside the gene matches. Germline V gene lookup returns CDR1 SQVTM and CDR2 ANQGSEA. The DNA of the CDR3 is TGCAGCGGGTCCGGGACAGGGGCGCGAGCGGCTTTCTTT. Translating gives CSGSGTGARAAFF.

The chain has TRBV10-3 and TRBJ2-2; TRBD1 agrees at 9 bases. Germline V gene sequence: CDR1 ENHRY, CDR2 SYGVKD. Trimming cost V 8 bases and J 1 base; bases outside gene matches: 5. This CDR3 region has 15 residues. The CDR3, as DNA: TGTGCCATCGCCCCGGGACAGGGGAACACCGGGGAGCTGTTTTTT. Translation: CAIAPGQGNTGELFF.

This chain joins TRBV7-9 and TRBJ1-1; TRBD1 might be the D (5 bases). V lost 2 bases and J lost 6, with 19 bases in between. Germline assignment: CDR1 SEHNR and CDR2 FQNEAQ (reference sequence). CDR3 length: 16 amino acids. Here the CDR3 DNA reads TGTGCCAGCAGCTTAATACCAGGGTTGAAACTTTCTGAAGCTTTCTTT. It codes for CASSLIPGLKLSEAFF.

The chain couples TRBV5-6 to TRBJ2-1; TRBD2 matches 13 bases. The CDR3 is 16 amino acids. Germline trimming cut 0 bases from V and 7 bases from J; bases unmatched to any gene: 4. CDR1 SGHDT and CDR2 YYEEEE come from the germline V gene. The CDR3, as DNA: TGTGCCAGCAGCTTGGATATACTAGCGGGGGGGAATGAGCAGTTCTTC. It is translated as CASSLDILAGGNEQFF.

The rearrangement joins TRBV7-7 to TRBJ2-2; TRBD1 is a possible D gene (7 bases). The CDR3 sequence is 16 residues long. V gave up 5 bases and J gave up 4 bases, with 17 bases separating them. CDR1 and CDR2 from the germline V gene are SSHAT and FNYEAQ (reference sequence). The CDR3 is CASSPGGWGATGELFF. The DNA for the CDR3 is TGTGCCAGCAGCCCAGGGGGGTGGGGGGCCACCGGGGAGCTGTTTTTT.

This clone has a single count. The DNA for the CDR3 is TGTGCCAGCAGCTCCTTCGGTAAAGATACGCAGTATTTT. It yields the protein CASSSFGKDTQYF. The V and J genes are TRBV11-2 and TRBJ2-3; D is unresolved. The CDR3 length is 13 residues. V lost 4 bases, J lost 5 bases, and 10 bases lay in between. Germline values: CDR1 SGHAT, CDR2 FQNNGV. Combining the CDR3 with reference TRBV11-2 and TRBJ2-3 gives the whole variable domain EAGVAQSPRYKIIEKRQSVAFWCNPISGHATLYWYQQILGQGPKLLIQFQNNGVVDDSQLPKDRFSAERLKGVDSTLKIQPAKLEDSAVYLCASSSFGKDTQYFGPGTRLTVL.

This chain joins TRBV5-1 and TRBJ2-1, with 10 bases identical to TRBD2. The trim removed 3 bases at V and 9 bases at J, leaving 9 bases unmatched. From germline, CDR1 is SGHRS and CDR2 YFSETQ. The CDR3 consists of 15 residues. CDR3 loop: CASSSSSGRLGEQFF. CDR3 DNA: TGCGCCAGCAGCTCGAGTAGCGGGAGGCTCGGTGAGCAGTTCTTC.

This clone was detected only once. The CDR3 loop reads CASSRTSGTQETQYF. Written as DNA, the CDR3 is TGTGCCAGCAGTAGGACTAGCGGGACACAAGAGACCCAGTACTTC. The J gene is TRBJ2-5, the V gene TRBV6-4; 12 nucleotides align to TRBD2. This CDR3 is 15 amino acids long. Germline V gives CDR1 MRHNA, CDR2 SNTAGT. The trim removed 5 bases at V and 2 bases at J, leaving 3 bases unmatched.

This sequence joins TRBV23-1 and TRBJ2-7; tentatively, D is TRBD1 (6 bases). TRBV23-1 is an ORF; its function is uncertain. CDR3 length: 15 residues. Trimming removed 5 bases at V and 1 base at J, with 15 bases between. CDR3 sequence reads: CASSKPGQWSYEQYF. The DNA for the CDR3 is TGCGCCAGCAGTAAACCCGGACAGTGGTCCTACGAGCAGTACTTC.

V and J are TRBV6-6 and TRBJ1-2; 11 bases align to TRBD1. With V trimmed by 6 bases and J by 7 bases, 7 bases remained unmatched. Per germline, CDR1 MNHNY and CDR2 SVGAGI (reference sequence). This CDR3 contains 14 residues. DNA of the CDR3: TGTGCCAGCAGCCCCGATGGGACAGGGGGTGGCTACACCTTC. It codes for CASSPDGTGGGYTF.

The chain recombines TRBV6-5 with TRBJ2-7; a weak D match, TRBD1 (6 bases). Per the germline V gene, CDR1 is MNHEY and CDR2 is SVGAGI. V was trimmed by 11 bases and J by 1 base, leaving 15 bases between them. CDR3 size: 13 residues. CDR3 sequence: CALQLGGSYEQYF. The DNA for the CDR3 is TGTGCCCTCCAATTAGGGGGTTCCTACGAGCAGTACTTC.

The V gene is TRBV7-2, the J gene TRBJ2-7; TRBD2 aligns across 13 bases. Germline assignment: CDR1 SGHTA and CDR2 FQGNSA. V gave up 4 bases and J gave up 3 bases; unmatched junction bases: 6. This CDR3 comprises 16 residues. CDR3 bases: TGTGCCAGCAGCTCGAGGACTAGCGGGGGCCGCTACGAGCAGTACTTC. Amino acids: CASSSRTSGGRYEQYF.

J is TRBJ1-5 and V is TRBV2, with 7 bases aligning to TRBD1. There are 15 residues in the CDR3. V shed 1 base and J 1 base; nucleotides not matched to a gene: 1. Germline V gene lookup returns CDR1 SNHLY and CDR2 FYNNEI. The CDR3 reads CASSEDRGSNQPQHF. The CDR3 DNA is TGTGCCAGCAGTGAAGACAGGGGAAGCAATCAGCCCCAGCATTTT.

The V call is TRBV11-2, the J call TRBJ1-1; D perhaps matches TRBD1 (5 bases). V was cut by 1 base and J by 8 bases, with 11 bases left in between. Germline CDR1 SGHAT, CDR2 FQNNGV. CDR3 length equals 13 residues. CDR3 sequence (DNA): TGTGCCAGCAGCTTAGTTAGACGGGGGGAAGCTTTCTTT. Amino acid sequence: CASSLVRRGEAFF.

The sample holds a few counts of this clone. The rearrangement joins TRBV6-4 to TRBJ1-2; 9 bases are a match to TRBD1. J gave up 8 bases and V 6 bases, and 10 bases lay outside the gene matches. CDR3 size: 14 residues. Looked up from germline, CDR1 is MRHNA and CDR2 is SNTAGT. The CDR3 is CASRAGTGMSGYTF. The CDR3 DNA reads TGTGCCAGCAGGGCCGGGACAGGGATGTCGGGCTACACCTTC.

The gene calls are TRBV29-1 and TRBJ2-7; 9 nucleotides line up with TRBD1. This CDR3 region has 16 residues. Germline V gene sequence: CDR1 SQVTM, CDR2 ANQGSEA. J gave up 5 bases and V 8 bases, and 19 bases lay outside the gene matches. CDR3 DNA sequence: TGCAGCTTGGCGTTTGTGTTAGGGACAGGGAACAACGAGCAGTACTTC. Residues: CSLAFVLGTGNNEQYF.